Below are 18 T cell receptor beta chains sequenced from a single sample in a study of blood T cell repertoires in COVID-19. The table came from immunoSEQ multiplex PCR; TCRdb's copy has only in-frame clones and leaves some out. The sample holds 110,000 to 150,000 clones, around 89% seen once. Sequencing was carried out using peripheral blood. These receptors all come from a woman older than 75 with acute or convalescent COVID-19.

Only a few counts were recorded for this clone. This chain links TRBV6-5 with TRBJ2-6; no reliable D call. The ends were cut back, 3 bases at V and 2 bases at J, with 8 bases in the middle. This CDR3 has 15 residues. Germline CDR1 reads MNHEY; CDR2 reads SVGAGI. CDR3 loop: CASSYSQTGANVLTF. CDR3 bases: TGTGCCAGCAGTTATTCCCAGACTGGGGCCAACGTCCTGACTTTC.

Written as DNA, the CDR3 is TGTGCCAGCAGCCCCCCGGACAGGGGTTGGAATGAGCAGTTCTTC. It specifies CASSPPDRGWNEQFF. The chain links TRBV3-1 (or the pseudogene TRBV3-2) to TRBJ2-1; 9 bases line up with TRBD1. The J segment lost 7 bases and the V segment lost 4 bases, leaving 8 bases of the junction unmatched. The germline gives CDR1 LGHDT, CDR2 YNNKEL (reference sequence). The CDR3 totals 15 residues.

The rearrangement joins TRBV3-1 (or the pseudogene TRBV3-2) to TRBJ2-3, with D possibly being TRBD1 (6 bases). There are 13 residues in the CDR3. Germline CDR1 reads LGHDT; CDR2 reads YNNKEL (reference sequence). V shed 4 bases and J shed 6 bases, with 11 bases lying between them. Written as DNA, the CDR3 is TGTGCCAGCAGCCCCACAGGGATCGATACGCAGTATTTT. As protein: CASSPTGIDTQYF.

V and J are TRBV9 and TRBJ2-2, with 7 bases aligning to TRBD1. Germline CDR1 reads SGDLS; CDR2 reads YYNGEE. V lost 1 base and J lost 5; bases outside the gene matches: 5. This CDR3 comprises 15 residues. CDR3 coding DNA: TGTGCCAGCAGCGTAAGAGGGGGCCAGACCGGGGAGCTGTTTTTT. It encodes CASSVRGGQTGELFF.

This chain connects TRBV5-8 to TRBJ2-5, with 8 bases that match TRBD2. The CDR3 length is 17 residues. Germline values: CDR1 SGHTS, CDR2 YDEGEE. V lost 0 bases and J lost 5; bases outside the gene matches: 12. In nucleotides, the CDR3 is TGTGCCAGCAGCTTGGGTAAACTACTAGCGGATTCGGAGACCCAGTACTTC. Its translation: CASSLGKLLADSETQYF.

This clone was counted once. The CDR3: CAWSAQLNQPQHF. In DNA, the CDR3 is TGTGCCTGGAGTGCACAGTTAAATCAGCCCCAGCATTTT. The rearrangement joins TRBV30 to TRBJ1-5; no reliable D call. Germline assignment: CDR1 GTSNPN and CDR2 SVGIG (reference sequence). Trimming removed 1 base from V and 4 bases from J, with 8 bases in between. The length of the CDR3 is 13 residues.

The CDR3: CASSSRQGLNTEAFF. The CDR3, as DNA: TGTGCCAGCAGCAGTCGACAGGGGCTTAACACTGAAGCTTTCTTT. The chain employs TRBV5-4 and TRBJ1-1; 8 bases agree with TRBD1. CDR1 and CDR2 (germline): SGHNT, YYREEE (reference sequence). V lost 4 bases and J lost 2; bases outside the gene matches: 7. The CDR3 spans 15 residues. Complete variable domain (other parts from reference TRBV5-4 and TRBJ1-1): ETGVTQSPTHLIKTRGQQVTLRCSSQSGHNTVSWYQQALGQGPQFIFQYYREEENGRGNFPPRFSGLQFPNYSSELNVNALELDDSALYLCASSSRQGLNTEAFFGQGTRLTVV.

This clone occurred once. DNA for the CDR3: TGTGCCAGCAGTTACTCTTCGGTGAGCTATGGCTACACCTTC. Its translation is CASSYSSVSYGYTF. V is TRBV6-5 and J is TRBJ1-2; no clear D. V was trimmed by 0 bases and J by 4 bases, leaving 9 bases between them. The germline V gene has CDR1 MNHEY and CDR2 SVGAGI. The CDR3 covers 14 residues.

The V call is TRBV18, the J call TRBJ2-7; D unclear. This CDR3 spans 12 amino acids. Trimming stripped 6 bases from V and 5 bases from J, with 11 bases between. Germline assignment: CDR1 KGHSH and CDR2 LQKENI. CDR3 in DNA: TGTGCCAGCTCGATGTCCCGGGACGAGCAGTACTTC. It translates to CASSMSRDEQYF.

V and J are TRBV7-2 and TRBJ2-2; TRBD1 aligns across 8 bases. The CDR3 is 14 amino acids. J gave up 1 base and V 10 bases, and 5 bases lay outside the gene matches. The V gene's germline CDR1 is SGHTA and CDR2 FQGNSA. DNA of the CDR3: TGTGCCACCAAAACAGGGGGGAACACCGGGGAGCTGTTTTTT. Translating it yields CATKTGGNTGELFF.

This chain joins TRBV30 and TRBJ2-3; 13 bases line up with TRBD2. Germline V CDR1 and CDR2: GTSNPN, SVGIG (reference sequence). The CDR3 sequence is 17 residues long. The V segment lost 3 bases and the J segment 0 bases; nucleotides outside the gene matches: 6. DNA of the CDR3: TGTGCCTGGAGGGCGACTAGCGGGGGGAAGAGCACAGATACGCAGTATTTT. Encoded protein: CAWRATSGGKSTDTQYF.

The V gene is TRBV11-2, the J gene TRBJ1-2; TRBD1 matches at 10 bases. CDR1 is SGHAT and CDR2 is FQNNGV in the germline V gene. The CDR3 covers 14 residues. V shed 1 base, J shed 7 bases, and the junction held 3 bases outside the gene matches. The CDR3 protein is CASSLGQGAVGYTF. In DNA, the CDR3 is TGTGCCAGCAGCTTAGGACAGGGGGCAGTTGGCTACACCTTC.

CDR3 DNA sequence: TGTGCCAGCGGACGGACAGGGGGTTCCTTAAATCAGCCCCAGCATTTT. Encoded protein: CASGRTGGSLNQPQHF. V and J are TRBV2 and TRBJ1-5; 10 bases align to TRBD1. V shed 8 bases and J 4 bases; nucleotides not matched to a gene: 11. This CDR3 region has 16 residues. CDR1 and CDR2 from the germline V gene are SNHLY and FYNNEI. The whole variable domain, remainder taken from reference TRBV2 and TRBJ1-5, is EPEVTQTPSHQVTQMGQEVILRCVPISNHLYFYWYRQILGQKVEFLVSFYNNEISEKSEIFDDQFSVERPDGSNFTLKIRSTKLEDSAMYFCASGRTGGSLNQPQHFGDGTRLSIL.

The chain uses TRBV7-9 and TRBJ1-2; 9 bases agree with TRBD1. V lost 5 bases and J lost 6; bases outside the gene matches: 7. The CDR3 contains 14 residues. The germline CDR1 and CDR2 sequences are SEHNR and FQNEAQ (reference sequence). CDR3 protein: CASSQDRGADGYTF. CDR3 in DNA: TGTGCCAGCAGCCAGGACAGGGGCGCGGATGGCTACACCTTC.

V usage is TRBV7-8 and J usage is TRBJ1-3; D possibly corresponds to TRBD1 (5 bases). Germline-derived CDR1 and CDR2 are SGHVS and FQNEAQ. CDR3 length equals 14 residues. V was clipped by 7 bases and J by 2 bases, with 12 bases between them. The chain's CDR3 is CASKNRGAGNTIYF. As DNA, the CDR3 is TGTGCCAGCAAGAATCGGGGGGCTGGAAACACCATATATTTT.

The chain joins TRBV19 to TRBJ1-6; the D is unclear. This CDR3 spans 13 amino acids. The germline CDR1 and CDR2 sequences are LNHDA and SQIVND (reference sequence). V was cut by 5 bases and J by 2 bases, with 4 bases left in between. DNA of the CDR3: TGTGCCAGTAGTCCAGCCTATAATTCACCCCTCCACTTT. It translates to CASSPAYNSPLHF.

J is TRBJ2-5 and V is TRBV5-4, with TRBD1 as a possible D gene (5 bases). There are 16 residues in the CDR3. Between the trimmed V and J ends, which lost 0 bases and 4 bases, there was a span of 16 bases. The germline V gene has CDR1 SGHNT and CDR2 YYREEE (reference sequence). CDR3 in DNA: TGTGCCAGCAGCTTGGCCGCAGGGATGGGGCGAGAGACCCAGTACTTC. Translated: CASSLAAGMGRETQYF.

This CDR3 reads CASSSRRDLPYEQYF. CDR3 DNA: TGTGCCAGCAGCTCCCGGAGGGACCTACCATACGAGCAGTACTTC. The chain recombines TRBV11-2 with TRBJ2-7; D possibly corresponds to TRBD2 (6 bases). Germline V gene lookup returns CDR1 SGHAT and CDR2 FQNNGV. Trimming pared 4 bases from V and 4 bases from J, leaving 17 bases between. The CDR3 sequence is 15 residues long.